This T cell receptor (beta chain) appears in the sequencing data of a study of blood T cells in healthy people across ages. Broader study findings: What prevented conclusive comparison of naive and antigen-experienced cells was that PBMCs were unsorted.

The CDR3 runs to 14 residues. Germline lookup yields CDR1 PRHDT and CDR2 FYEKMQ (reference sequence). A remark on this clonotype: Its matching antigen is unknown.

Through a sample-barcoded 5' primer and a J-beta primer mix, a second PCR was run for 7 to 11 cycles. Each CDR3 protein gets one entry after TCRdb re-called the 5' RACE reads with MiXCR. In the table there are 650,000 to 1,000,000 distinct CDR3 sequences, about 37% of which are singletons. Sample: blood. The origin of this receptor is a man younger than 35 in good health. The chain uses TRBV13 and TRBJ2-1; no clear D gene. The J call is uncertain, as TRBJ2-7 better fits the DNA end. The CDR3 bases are TGTGCCAGCAGCTTAGTGGTGGCGAACAATGAGCAGTACTTC. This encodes CASSLVVANNEQYF.